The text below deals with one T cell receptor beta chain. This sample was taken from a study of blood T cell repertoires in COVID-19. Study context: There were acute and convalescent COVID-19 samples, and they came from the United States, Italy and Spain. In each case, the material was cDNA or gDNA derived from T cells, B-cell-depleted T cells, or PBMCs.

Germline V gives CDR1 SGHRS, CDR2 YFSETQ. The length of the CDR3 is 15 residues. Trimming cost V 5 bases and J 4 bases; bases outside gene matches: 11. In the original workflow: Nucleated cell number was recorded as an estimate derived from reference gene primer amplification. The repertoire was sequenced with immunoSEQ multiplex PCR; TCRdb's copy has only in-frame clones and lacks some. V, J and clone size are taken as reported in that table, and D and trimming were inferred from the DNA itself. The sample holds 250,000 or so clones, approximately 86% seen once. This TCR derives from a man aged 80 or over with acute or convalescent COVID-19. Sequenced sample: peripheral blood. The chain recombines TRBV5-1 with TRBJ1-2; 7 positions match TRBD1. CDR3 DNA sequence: TGCGCCAGCAGTGAAACCGGGACAGCGGTCTATGGCTACACCTTC. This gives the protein CASSETGTAVYGYTF.